Listed here are 20 T cell receptor beta chains from one sample, sequenced in a study of blood T cell repertoires in COVID-19 (dated by TCRdb to the early 2020s). The method behind the library was the immunoSEQ multiplex PCR assay. The immuneACCESS repertoire file appears here via TCRdb, limited to in-frame rearrangements. These files lack a portion of the clones; in checked studies, under half of the deficit traces to unresolved V genes, and the cause of the others is not known. The sample table records some 260,000 clones; about 80% of these occur just once. Jointly, the top ten make up 4.9% of the sample. The specimen sequenced was peripheral blood. The source is a woman over 75 with active or convalescent COVID-19.

V gene TRBV3-1 (or the pseudogene TRBV3-2) combines with J gene TRBJ1-4, with TRBD1 as a possible D gene (6 bases). Germline assignment: CDR1 LGHDT and CDR2 YNNKEL (reference sequence). The CDR3 totals 15 residues. With 2 bases removed from V and 0 bases from J, the gap between germline ends came to 7 bases. The CDR3: CASSQWDTTNEKLFF. DNA for the CDR3: TGTGCCAGCAGCCAATGGGACACAACTAATGAAAAACTGTTTTTT.

The chain carries TRBV7-2 and TRBJ1-2; 9 bases fit TRBD1. The CDR3 extends over 17 amino acids. Germline V gene lookup returns CDR1 SGHTA and CDR2 FQGNSA. The J segment lost 2 bases and the V segment lost 2 bases, leaving 9 bases of the junction unmatched. The CDR3 is CASSLKFRQGVNYGYTF. In DNA form, the CDR3 reads TGTGCCAGCAGCTTAAAGTTTCGACAGGGGGTAAACTATGGCTACACCTTC.

The V gene is TRBV3-1 (or the pseudogene TRBV3-2), the J gene TRBJ1-1, with D possibly matching TRBD1 (5 bases). V was pared by 1 base and J by 1 base, with 7 bases between. Germline V CDR1 and CDR2: LGHDT, YNNKEL (reference sequence). This CDR3 comprises 14 residues. CDR3 sequence: CASSQVTGNTEAFF. The CDR3 coding sequence is TGTGCCAGCAGCCAAGTTACAGGGAACACTGAAGCTTTCTTT.

CDR3 nucleotides: TGCGCCAGCAGCCTCGGACAGGCGAATGAAAAACTGTTTTTT. It is translated as CASSLGQANEKLFF. This chain links TRBV5-1 with TRBJ1-4; 7 bases are a match to TRBD1. The J segment lost 5 bases and the V segment lost 4 bases, leaving 5 bases of the junction unmatched. Germline CDR1 is SGHRS and CDR2 is YFSETQ. The CDR3 has 14 amino acids.

This sequence joins TRBV18 and TRBJ1-4; D is perhaps TRBD1 (6 bases). The V and J ends lost 3 bases and 6 bases respectively, with 20 bases between them. Germline CDR1 is KGHSH and CDR2 is LQKENI. The CDR3 loop spans 17 amino acids. The CDR3 DNA reads TGTGCCAGCTCACCTCGACAGGCCACCACCGGGGATGAAAAACTGTTTTTT. Protein: CASSPRQATTGDEKLFF.

The chain has TRBV3-1 (or the pseudogene TRBV3-2) and TRBJ1-3; D not certain. The CDR3 has 14 amino acids. Trimming removed 1 base at V and 0 bases at J, with 4 bases between. Germline assignment: CDR1 LGHDT and CDR2 YNNKEL (reference sequence). The CDR3 here is CASSQANSGNTIYF. CDR3 sequence (DNA): TGTGCCAGCAGCCAAGCCAACTCTGGAAACACCATATATTTT.

The chain uses TRBV10-3 and TRBJ2-3; 11 nucleotides agree with TRBD2. From germline, CDR1 is ENHRY and CDR2 SYGVKD. CDR3 length equals 14 residues. The trim removed 7 bases at V and 3 bases at J, leaving 3 bases unmatched. Written as DNA, the CDR3 is TGTGCCATCAAATCTAGCGGGAGGACAGATACGCAGTATTTT. This codes for CAIKSSGRTDTQYF.

CDR3 sequence: CASSLNGRGSGYTF. The CDR3, as DNA: TGTGCCAGCAGTTTAAATGGTCGGGGTTCTGGCTACACCTTC. The rearrangement links TRBV28 to TRBJ1-2; D is ambiguous. CDR1 is MDHEN and CDR2 is SYDVKM in the germline V gene. Trimming removed 2 bases from V and 7 bases from J, with 14 bases in between. The CDR3 totals 14 residues.

J is TRBJ1-1 and V is TRBV28; 8 nucleotides agree with TRBD1. Germline values: CDR1 MDHEN, CDR2 SYDVKM. The ends lost 3 bases at V and 1 base at J; junction bases unmatched: 10. The CDR3 loop spans 17 amino acids. Written as DNA, the CDR3 is TGTGCCAGCAGTTTTTTAGGCAGGGGGCTGGGGAACACTGAAGCTTTCTTT. Amino acid sequence: CASSFLGRGLGNTEAFF.

J is TRBJ1-3 and V is TRBV4-1; D is uncertain. CDR3 size: 16 residues. The V and J ends lost 1 base and 0 bases respectively, with 10 bases between them. Germline CDR1 MGHRA, CDR2 YSYEKL. CDR3 nucleotides: TGCGCCAGCAGCCAAGGTATACAGCTCTCTGGAAACACCATATATTTT. Translation gives CASSQGIQLSGNTIYF.

J is TRBJ1-4 and V is TRBV2; no firm D call. The CDR3 is 12 amino acids. Germline CDR1 and CDR2: SNHLY and FYNNEI. V lost 3 bases and J 8 bases, leaving 7 bases between the germline ends. The DNA for the CDR3 is TGTGCCAGCAGTGATCAGGCAGAAAAACTGTTTTTT. It translates to CASSDQAEKLFF.

The chain is built from TRBV7-9 and TRBJ1-2, with D tentatively TRBD1 (6 bases). Deletions cut 3 bases from V and 9 bases from J, with 17 bases between. Looked up from germline, CDR1 is SEHNR and CDR2 is FQNEAQ (reference sequence). The CDR3 sequence is 14 residues long. CDR3 sequence reads: CASSFGGAGASYTF. DNA of the CDR3: TGTGCCAGCAGCTTCGGGGGGGCAGGAGCTAGCTACACCTTC.

The rearrangement uses TRBV5-1 and TRBJ1-1, with D possibly TRBD1 on 5 matching bases. The CDR3 is 13 amino acids. Germline CDR1 and CDR2: SGHRS and YFSETQ. V was cut by 3 bases and J by 4 bases, with 10 bases left in between. The CDR3 DNA reads TGCGCCAGCAGCTCTATGGGGGGCACTGAAGCTTTCTTT. It specifies CASSSMGGTEAFF.

The chain carries TRBV7-9 and TRBJ2-3, with D possibly being TRBD2 (6 bases). This CDR3 has 14 residues. Germline values: CDR1 SEHNR, CDR2 FQNEAQ (reference sequence). Trimming cost V 5 bases and J 4 bases, with 13 bases left between them. The CDR3 DNA sequence: TGTGCCAGCAGCAAGGGCGGGATCGCAGATACGCAGTATTTT. It encodes CASSKGGIADTQYF.

The chain recombines TRBV10-2 with TRBJ1-1; perhaps TRBD1 as D (5 bases). CDR1 and CDR2 (germline): WSHSY, SAAADI. There are 14 residues in the CDR3. Trimming took 1 base from V and 4 from J, leaving 10 bases between them. The CDR3 bases are TGCGCCAGCAGTGAGTTCGGGGGGAGCACTGAAGCTTTCTTT. It encodes CASSEFGGSTEAFF.

This chain uses TRBV21-1 with TRBJ1-5; the table calls TRBD1, which could not be checked here. TRBV21-1 corresponds to a pseudogene. The CDR3 consists of 15 residues. CDR3 loop: CASRGGRAGNQPQHF. The DNA of the CDR3 is TGTGCCAGCAGAGGGGGCAGGGCCGGCAATCAGCCCCAGCATTTT.

This CDR3 reads CASSAGNTGELFF. The CDR3 bases are TGTGCCAGCAGTGCAGGGAACACCGGGGAGCTGTTTTTT. V gene TRBV2 combines with J gene TRBJ2-2, with D uncertain. Between the trimmed V and J ends, which lost 4 bases and 1 base, there was a span of 4 bases. Germline V gives CDR1 SNHLY, CDR2 FYNNEI. This CDR3 region has 13 residues.

CDR3 amino acids: CASSLDNRGKWDGYTF. The CDR3 DNA follows: TGTGCCAGCAGCTTAGATAACAGGGGGAAGTGGGATGGCTACACCTTC. The J gene is TRBJ1-2, the V gene TRBV5-4, with 8 bases aligning to TRBD1. This CDR3 is 16 amino acids long. From germline, CDR1 is SGHNT and CDR2 YYREEE (reference sequence). V dropped 2 bases and J dropped 6; count of bases not matched to a gene: 12.

The chain uses TRBV11-2 and TRBJ2-1; 7 bases line up with TRBD2. Germline lookup yields CDR1 SGHAT and CDR2 FQNNGV. CDR3 length equals 13 residues. V dropped 6 bases and J dropped 9; count of bases not matched to a gene: 8. Here the CDR3 DNA reads TGTGCCAGCAGTCGAAGAGGGAGGGCTGAGCAGTTCTTC. It is translated as CASSRRGRAEQFF.

This chain uses TRBV23-1 with TRBJ2-1; 15 nucleotides agree with TRBD2. Being an ORF, TRBV23-1 has a function that is uncertain. V was clipped by 6 bases and J by 0 bases; unmatched bases: 9. The CDR3 length is 19 residues. Here the CDR3 reads CASSYLGLAGGHSYNEQFF. DNA of the CDR3: TGCGCCAGCAGCTATTTGGGACTAGCGGGAGGCCACTCCTACAATGAGCAGTTCTTC.